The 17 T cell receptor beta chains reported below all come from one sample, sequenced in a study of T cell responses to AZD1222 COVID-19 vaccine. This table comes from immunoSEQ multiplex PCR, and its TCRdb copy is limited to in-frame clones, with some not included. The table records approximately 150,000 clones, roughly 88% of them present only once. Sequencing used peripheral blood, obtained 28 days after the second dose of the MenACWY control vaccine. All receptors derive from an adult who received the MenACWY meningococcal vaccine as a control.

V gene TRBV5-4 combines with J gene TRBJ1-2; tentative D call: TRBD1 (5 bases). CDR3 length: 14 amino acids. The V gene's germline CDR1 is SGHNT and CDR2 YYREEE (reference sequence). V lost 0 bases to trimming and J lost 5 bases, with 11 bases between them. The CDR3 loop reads CASSLEGASYGYTF. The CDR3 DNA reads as TGTGCCAGCAGCTTGGAAGGGGCTTCATATGGCTACACCTTC.

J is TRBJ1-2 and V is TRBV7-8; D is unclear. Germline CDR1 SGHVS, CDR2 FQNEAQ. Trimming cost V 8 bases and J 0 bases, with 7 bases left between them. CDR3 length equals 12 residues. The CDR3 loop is CASSPTNYGYTF. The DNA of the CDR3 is TGTGCCAGCTCTCCAACTAACTATGGCTACACCTTC.

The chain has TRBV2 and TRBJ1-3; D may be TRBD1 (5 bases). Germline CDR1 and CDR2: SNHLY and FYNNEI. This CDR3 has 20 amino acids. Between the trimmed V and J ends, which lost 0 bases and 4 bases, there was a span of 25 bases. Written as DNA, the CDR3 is TGTGCCAGCAGTGAAGCGCTTCTAATCCCCTCCGGGACTGTCGGAAACACCATATATTTT. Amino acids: CASSEALLIPSGTVGNTIYF.

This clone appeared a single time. CDR3 amino acids: CASSLVGGQAYNEQFF. For the CDR3, the DNA is TGTGCCAGCAGCTTAGTTGGGGGACAGGCCTACAATGAGCAGTTCTTC. The chain joins TRBV7-8 to TRBJ2-1; 8 nucleotides align to TRBD1. V gave up 1 base and J gave up 2 bases; unmatched junction bases: 4. The CDR3 spans 16 residues. Germline CDR1 SGHVS, CDR2 FQNEAQ.

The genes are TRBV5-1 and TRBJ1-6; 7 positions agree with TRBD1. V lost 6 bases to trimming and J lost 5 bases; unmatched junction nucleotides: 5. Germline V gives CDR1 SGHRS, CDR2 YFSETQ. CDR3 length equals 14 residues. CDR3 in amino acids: CASTTGTDNSPLHF. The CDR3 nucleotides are TGCGCCAGCACTACCGGGACAGATAATTCACCCCTCCACTTT.

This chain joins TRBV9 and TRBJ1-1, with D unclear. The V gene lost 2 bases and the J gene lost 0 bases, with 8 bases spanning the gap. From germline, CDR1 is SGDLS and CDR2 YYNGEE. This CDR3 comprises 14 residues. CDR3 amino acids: CASSVRSMNTEAFF. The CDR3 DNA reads TGTGCCAGCAGCGTCCGAAGCATGAACACTGAAGCTTTCTTT.

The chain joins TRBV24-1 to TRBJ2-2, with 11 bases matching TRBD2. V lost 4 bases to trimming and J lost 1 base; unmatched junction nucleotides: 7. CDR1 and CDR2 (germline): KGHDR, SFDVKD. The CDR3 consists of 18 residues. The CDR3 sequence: CATSDPNTSGRNTGELFF. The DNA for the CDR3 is TGTGCCACCAGTGACCCTAATACTAGCGGGAGGAACACCGGGGAGCTGTTTTTT.

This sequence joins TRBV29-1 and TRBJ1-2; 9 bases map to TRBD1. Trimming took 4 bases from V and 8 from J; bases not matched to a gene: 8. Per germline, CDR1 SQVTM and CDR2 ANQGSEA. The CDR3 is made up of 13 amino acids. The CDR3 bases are TGCAGCGTTGGGGGACAGGGCCTGGTCGGCTACACCTTC. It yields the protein CSVGGQGLVGYTF.

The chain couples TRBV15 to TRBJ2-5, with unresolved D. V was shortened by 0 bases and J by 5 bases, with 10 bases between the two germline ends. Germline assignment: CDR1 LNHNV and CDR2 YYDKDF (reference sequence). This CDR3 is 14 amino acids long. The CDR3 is CATSRDRPGETQYF. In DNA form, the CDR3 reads TGTGCCACCAGCAGAGACCGTCCCGGGGAGACCCAGTACTTC.

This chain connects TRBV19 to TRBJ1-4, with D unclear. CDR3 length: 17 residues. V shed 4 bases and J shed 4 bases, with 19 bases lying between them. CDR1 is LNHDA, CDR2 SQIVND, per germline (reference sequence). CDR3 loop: CASSKTITQRDNEKLFF. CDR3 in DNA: TGTGCCAGTAGTAAGACTATTACCCAAAGGGATAATGAAAAACTGTTTTTT.

The CDR3 region is CASSFLDSKSYEQYF. The CDR3 DNA sequence: TGTGCCAGCAGCTTTTTAGACAGCAAGTCCTACGAGCAGTACTTC. The gene calls are TRBV7-9 and TRBJ2-7, with D possibly being TRBD1 (5 bases). Germline V lookup: CDR1 SEHNR, CDR2 FQNEAQ (reference sequence). V lost 3 bases and J 1 base, leaving 13 bases between the germline ends. The CDR3 consists of 15 residues.

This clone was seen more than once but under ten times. DNA of the CDR3: TGTTGCGCAAGGGAAAACACTGAAGCTTTCTTT. Translating gives CCARENTEAFF. The chain employs TRBV21-1 and TRBJ1-1. TRBV21-1 has pseudogene status. The length of the CDR3 is 11 residues.

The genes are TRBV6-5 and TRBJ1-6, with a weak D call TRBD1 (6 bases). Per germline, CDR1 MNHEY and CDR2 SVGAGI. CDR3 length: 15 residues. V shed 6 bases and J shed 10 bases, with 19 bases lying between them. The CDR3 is CASRGPVRGGSPLHF. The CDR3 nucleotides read TGTGCCAGCAGGGGCCCAGTCAGGGGAGGGTCACCCCTCCACTTT.

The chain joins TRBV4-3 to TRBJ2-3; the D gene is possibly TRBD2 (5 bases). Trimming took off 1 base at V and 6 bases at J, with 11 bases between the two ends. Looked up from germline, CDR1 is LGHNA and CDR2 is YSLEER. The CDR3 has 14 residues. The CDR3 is CASSQGSGRDTQYF. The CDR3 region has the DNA TGCGCCAGCAGCCAAGGCTCGGGAAGGGATACGCAGTATTTT.

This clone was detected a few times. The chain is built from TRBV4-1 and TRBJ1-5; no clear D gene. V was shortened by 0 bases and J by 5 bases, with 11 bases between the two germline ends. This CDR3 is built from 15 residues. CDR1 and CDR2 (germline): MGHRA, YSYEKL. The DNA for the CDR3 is TGCGCCAGCAGCCAAGATCAATGGGTGTATCAGCCCCAGCATTTT. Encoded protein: CASSQDQWVYQPQHF.

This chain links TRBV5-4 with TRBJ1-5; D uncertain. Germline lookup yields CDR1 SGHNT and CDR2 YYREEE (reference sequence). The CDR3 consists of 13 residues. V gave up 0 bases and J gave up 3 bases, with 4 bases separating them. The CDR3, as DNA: TGTGCCAGCAGCTTGGGACCCAATCAGCCCCAGCATTTT. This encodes CASSLGPNQPQHF.

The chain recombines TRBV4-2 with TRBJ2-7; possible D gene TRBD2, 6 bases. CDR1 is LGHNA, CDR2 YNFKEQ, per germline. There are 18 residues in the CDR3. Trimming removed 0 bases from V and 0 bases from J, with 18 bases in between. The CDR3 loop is CASSQDARWGESSYEQYF. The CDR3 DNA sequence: TGTGCCAGCAGCCAAGATGCTAGGTGGGGGGAGAGCTCCTACGAGCAGTACTTC.